Here is one TCR beta chain with its context. Its antigen remains unidentified. J gave up 4 bases and V 6 bases, and 12 bases lay outside the gene matches. The CDR3 loop spans 15 amino acids. Germline V gene lookup returns CDR1 MGHDK and CDR2 SYGVNS. Sequenced with the Oncomine TCR Beta short-read assay was DNA taken from cultured CD4+ T cells. The genomic DNA was obtained from cultured CD4+ T cells by extraction with the QIAamp micro DNA kit. TCRdb reprocessed the PCR reads via MiXCR and lists one record per CDR3 protein. The table shows some 10,000 distinct CDR3 sequences, with about two thirds occurring only once. The data were obtained in a study of vaccination and CD4 T cells after COVID-19. Study findings and constraints: Relatively few convalescent patients were studied; early post-infection timepoints were not included.

Treatment described: approximately 11-day PBMC culture with coronavirus spike peptide pools or control peptides (ViraFEST assay). Material for sequencing was CD4+ T cells from blood, cultured in vitro. The sequence was obtained from a human donor who had recovered from COVID-19. The V gene is TRBV25-1, the J gene TRBJ2-7, with 7 bases aligning to TRBD2. CDR3 DNA sequence: TGTGCCAGCAGCCGTCCCGGGACTAAATCTTACGAGCAGTACTTC. This encodes CASSRPGTKSYEQYF.